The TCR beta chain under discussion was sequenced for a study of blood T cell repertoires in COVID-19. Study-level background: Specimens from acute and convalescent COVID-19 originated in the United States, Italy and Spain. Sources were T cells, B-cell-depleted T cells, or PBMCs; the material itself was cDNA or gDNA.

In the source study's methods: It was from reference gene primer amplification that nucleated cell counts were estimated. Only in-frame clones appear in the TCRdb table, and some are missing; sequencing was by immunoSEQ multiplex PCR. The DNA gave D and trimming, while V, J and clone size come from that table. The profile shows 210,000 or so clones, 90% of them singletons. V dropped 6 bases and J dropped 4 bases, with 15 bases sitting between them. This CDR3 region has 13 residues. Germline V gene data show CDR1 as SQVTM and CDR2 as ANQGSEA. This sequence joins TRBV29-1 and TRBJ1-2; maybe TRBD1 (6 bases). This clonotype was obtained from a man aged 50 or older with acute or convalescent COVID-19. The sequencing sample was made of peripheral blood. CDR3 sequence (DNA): TGCAGCGTGGATACAGGGTTTGGCTATGGCTACACCTTC. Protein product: CSVDTGFGYGYTF.